The sequence of this TCR beta chain was determined in a study of T cell responses to AZD1222 COVID-19 vaccine. Germline values: CDR1 MNHNS, CDR2 SASEGT. CDR3 length equals 16 residues. The V end was cut by 1 base, the J end by 0 bases, with 10 bases between. This table comes from immunoSEQ multiplex PCR, and its TCRdb copy is limited to in-frame clones, with some not included. This sample has 150,000 to 200,000 clones, with about 92% found just once. The rearrangement links TRBV6-1 to TRBJ2-1; D possibly corresponds to TRBD2 (5 bases). The clonotype was recovered from an adult in good health. Sample: peripheral blood, taken on day 0 of AZD1222 vaccination. CDR3 DNA sequence: TGTGCCAGCAGTGAAGAGGACTCGCTCTCCTACAATGAGCAGTTCTTC. Its translation: CASSEEDSLSYNEQFF.